These 14 T cell receptor beta chains were sequenced from one sample in a study of cytomegalovirus exposure and HLA in healthy donors. Use of 60 Vbeta and 13 Jbeta primers characterized the PCR. Data came from immunoSEQ multiplex PCR; TCRdb stores just in-frame clones and leaves some out. The sample has around 78,000 clones, around 81% seen once. The specimen was PBMCs. The receptors come from a male donor in good health and CMV-seronegative.

This clone was picked up a small number of times. This chain joins TRBV9 and TRBJ2-5, with D hard to call. Germline CDR1 and CDR2: SGDLS and YYNGEE. The CDR3 consists of 14 residues. Deletions cut 0 bases from V and 2 bases from J, with 8 bases between. The CDR3 DNA reads TGTGCCAGCAGCGTAGGCACTACACAAGAGACCCAGTACTTC. Amino acids: CASSVGTTQETQYF.

This chain uses TRBV2 with TRBJ2-3, with D possibly being TRBD2 (6 bases). Trimming pared 6 bases from V and 9 bases from J, leaving 19 bases between. This CDR3 region has 14 residues. Per germline, CDR1 SNHLY and CDR2 FYNNEI. DNA of the CDR3: TGTGCCAGCAGGGGGGTAGCGGTAGATAGGACGCAGTATTTT. This encodes CASRGVAVDRTQYF.

CDR3 loop: CASSYLGQNTDTQYF. The CDR3 DNA reads TGTGCCAGCAGTTATTTGGGACAGAACACAGATACGCAGTATTTT. The J gene is TRBJ2-3, the V gene TRBV6-6, with 7 bases matching TRBD1. The CDR3 is made up of 15 amino acids. The germline V gene has CDR1 MNHNY and CDR2 SVGAGI (reference sequence). J lost 2 bases, V lost 3 bases, and 5 bases had no gene match.

The rearrangement links TRBV4-2 to TRBJ2-2, with TRBD2 matching 7 bases. The V gene's germline CDR1 is LGHNA and CDR2 YNFKEQ. CDR3 length: 16 residues. V lost 4 bases and J lost 0; bases outside the gene matches: 5. Here the CDR3 DNA reads TGTGCCAGCAGCCGGGAGGGCTTCGCGAACACCGGGGAGCTGTTTTTT. This codes for CASSREGFANTGELFF.

The chain couples TRBV30 to TRBJ1-1; D gene unclear. V dropped 0 bases and J dropped 5 bases, with 10 bases sitting between them. The germline CDR1 and CDR2 sequences are GTSNPN and SVGIG (reference sequence). The CDR3 runs 13 residues. DNA of the CDR3: TGTGCCTGGAGTGTATCCCGGGGTACTGAAGCTTTCTTT. This gives the protein CAWSVSRGTEAFF.

The rearrangement links TRBV5-6 to TRBJ1-1, with TRBD1 as a possible D gene (5 bases). V lost 6 bases and J lost 5, with 17 bases in between. From germline, CDR1 is SGHDT and CDR2 YYEEEE. The CDR3 loop spans 14 amino acids. The CDR3: CASTEGGASTEAFF. CDR3 nucleotide sequence: TGTGCCAGCACCGAAGGAGGGGCCTCGACTGAAGCTTTCTTT.

The J gene is TRBJ2-1, the V gene TRBV5-1, with 12 bases that match TRBD2. Losses at the gene ends were 6 bases for V and 13 bases for J; bases not matched to a gene: 14. Germline CDR1 reads SGHRS; CDR2 reads YFSETQ. The CDR3 consists of 15 residues. This chain's CDR3 is CASTPDGLAGTRQFF. The DNA of the CDR3 is TGCGCCAGCACCCCCGACGGACTAGCGGGAACAAGACAGTTCTTC. The variable domain in full, with the rest retrieved from reference TRBV5-1 and TRBJ2-1, is KAGVTQTPRYLIKTRGQQVTLSCSPISGHRSVSWYQQTPGQGLQFLFEYFSETQRNKGNFPGRFSGRQFSNSRSEMNVSTLELGDSALYLCASTPDGLAGTRQFFGPGTRLTVL.

The chain employs TRBV30 and TRBJ1-2; a weak D match, TRBD1 (6 bases). The CDR3 is 15 residues long. Trimming cost V 2 bases and J 6 bases, with 19 bases left between them. Germline CDR1 reads GTSNPN; CDR2 reads SVGIG (reference sequence). The CDR3 loop is CAWSTVPGGGDGYTF. CDR3 nucleotide sequence: TGTGCCTGGAGTACCGTGCCGGGGGGCGGAGATGGCTACACCTTC.

This clone was detected only a few times. The chain uses TRBV5-5 and TRBJ1-1; the D is unclear. With 3 bases removed from V and 4 bases from J, the gap between germline ends came to 10 bases. CDR1 is SGHKS and CDR2 is YYEKEE in the germline V gene (reference sequence). This CDR3 comprises 13 residues. CDR3 amino acids: CASSSRHLTEAFF. The CDR3 DNA follows: TGTGCCAGCAGCTCCCGACACCTCACTGAAGCTTTCTTT. The full variable domain, completed using reference TRBV5-5 and TRBJ1-1, is DAGVTQSPTHLIKTRGQQVTLRCSPISGHKSVSWYQQVLGQGPQFIFQYYEKEERGRGNFPDRFSARQFPNYSSELNVNALLLGDSALYLCASSSRHLTEAFFGQGTRLTVV.

The chain has TRBV18 and TRBJ2-5; D might be TRBD1 (5 bases). The ends were cut back, 4 bases at V and 3 bases at J, with 15 bases in the middle. The CDR3 contains 15 residues. Germline V gives CDR1 KGHSH, CDR2 LQKENI. The CDR3 DNA reads as TGTGCCAGCTCACGTAACCAACAGGAAAAAGAGACCCAGTACTTC. Its protein is CASSRNQQEKETQYF. The full variable domain, rest sourced from reference TRBV18 and TRBJ2-5, is NAGVMQNPRHLVRRRGQEARLRCSPMKGHSHVYWYRQLPEEGLKFMVYLQKENIIDESGMPKERFSAEFPKEGPSILRIQQVVRGDSAAYFCASSRNQQEKETQYFGPGTRLLVL.

V and J are TRBV6-4 and TRBJ2-2; TRBD2 might be the D (7 bases). There are 14 residues in the CDR3. Germline-derived CDR1 and CDR2 are MRHNA and SNTAGT. V dropped 4 bases and J dropped 6 bases, with 12 bases sitting between them. The CDR3 nucleotides read TGTGCCAGCAGTGCTGAGGGGGGGGCCGGGGAGCTGTTTTTT. Translating it yields CASSAEGGAGELFF.

The V call is TRBV7-9, the J call TRBJ1-1, with 8 bases aligning to TRBD1. With V trimmed by 6 bases and J by 8 bases, 11 bases remained unmatched. This CDR3 is 14 amino acids long. Germline values: CDR1 SEHNR, CDR2 FQNEAQ (reference sequence). CDR3 coding DNA: TGTGCCAGCAGTCCTCCCGGGACAGGTGCCGAAGCTTTCTTT. Amino acids: CASSPPGTGAEAFF.

The chain has TRBV13 and TRBJ2-1; 7 bases map to TRBD1. Germline values: CDR1 PRHDT, CDR2 FYEKMQ (reference sequence). The junction had 14 bases not matched to a gene; V was cut back by 5 bases and J by 4 bases. The CDR3 covers 17 residues. The CDR3 DNA sequence: TGTGCCAGCAGCCGAAAATACCGGGACAGAAATTACAATGAGCAGTTCTTC. As protein: CASSRKYRDRNYNEQFF.

This clone was counted a few times. The gene calls are TRBV5-1 and TRBJ1-1, with TRBD1 matching 8 bases. The V gene's germline CDR1 is SGHRS and CDR2 YFSETQ. The CDR3 runs to 14 residues. V dropped 4 bases and J dropped 5; count of bases not matched to a gene: 7. The CDR3 reads CASSRGQGRTEAFF. CDR3 DNA sequence: TGCGCCAGCAGCCGAGGACAGGGAAGAACTGAAGCTTTCTTT.